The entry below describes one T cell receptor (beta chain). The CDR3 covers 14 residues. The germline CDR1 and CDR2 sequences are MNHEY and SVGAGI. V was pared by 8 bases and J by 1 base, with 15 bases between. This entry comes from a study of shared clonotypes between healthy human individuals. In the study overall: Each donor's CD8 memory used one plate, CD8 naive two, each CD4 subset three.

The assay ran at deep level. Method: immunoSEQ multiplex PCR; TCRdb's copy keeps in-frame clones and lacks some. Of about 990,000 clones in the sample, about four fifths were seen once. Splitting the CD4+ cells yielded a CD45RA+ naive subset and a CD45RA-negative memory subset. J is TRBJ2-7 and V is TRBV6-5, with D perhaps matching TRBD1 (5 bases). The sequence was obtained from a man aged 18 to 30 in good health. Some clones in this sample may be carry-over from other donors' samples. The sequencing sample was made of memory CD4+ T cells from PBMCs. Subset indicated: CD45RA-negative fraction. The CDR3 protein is CASRRSRQSYEQYF. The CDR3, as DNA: TGTGCCAGCCGTCGCTCTCGACAGTCCTACGAGCAGTACTTC.